A single sample gave rise to the 26 T cell receptor beta chains below, sequenced in a study of cytomegalovirus exposure and HLA in healthy donors. The PCR had 60 Vbeta and 13 Jbeta primers. The method was immunoSEQ multiplex PCR; TCRdb's version includes in-frame clones alone and lacks a portion of them. Found here are about 160,000 clones, 55% to 80% of them singletons; the top ten hold around 4.5%. Sequencing used PBMCs. The origin of the receptors is a woman aged 18-35 years in good health and CMV-seropositive.

This chain uses TRBV29-1 with TRBJ1-4; D may be TRBD1 (6 bases). The CDR3 length is 13 residues. With 7 bases removed from V and 7 bases from J, the gap between germline ends came to 16 bases. Germline lookup yields CDR1 SQVTM and CDR2 ANQGSEA. This chain's CDR3 is CSGAGTKSEKLFF. CDR3 sequence (DNA): TGCAGCGGTGCCGGGACAAAGAGTGAAAAACTGTTTTTT.

The chain joins TRBV10-1 to TRBJ2-7, with TRBD2 as a possible D gene (6 bases). Germline CDR1 WNHNN, CDR2 SYGVQD (reference sequence). V gave up 2 bases and J gave up 1 base, with 9 bases separating them. This CDR3 spans 14 amino acids. The CDR3 loop reads CASSEDGSSYEQYF. In DNA, the CDR3 is TGCGCCAGCAGTGAGGACGGGAGTTCCTACGAGCAGTACTTC.

This clone showed up just a few times. The chain has TRBV19 and TRBJ2-7, with a weak D call TRBD2 (5 bases). Germline assignment: CDR1 LNHDA and CDR2 SQIVND (reference sequence). The ends were cut back, 1 base at V and 2 bases at J, with 12 bases in the middle. The CDR3 length is 15 residues. The CDR3 spells CASSIAGDLAYEQYF. The CDR3 bases are TGTGCCAGTAGTATAGCCGGGGATTTAGCCTACGAGCAGTACTTC.

V gene TRBV9 combines with J gene TRBJ1-1; 7 bases map to TRBD1. With 3 bases clipped from V and 5 bases from J, the junction kept 7 bases outside the gene matches. From germline, CDR1 is SGDLS and CDR2 YYNGEE. This CDR3 has 14 residues. CDR3 sequence reads: CASSGGQTGTEAFF. CDR3 in DNA: TGTGCCAGCAGCGGGGGACAGACGGGGACTGAAGCTTTCTTT.

V gene TRBV27 combines with J gene TRBJ1-2; 7 bases line up with TRBD1. The CDR3 length is 14 residues. After removal of 4 bases from V and 7 bases from J, the junction contained 9 bases not matched to a gene. Per the germline V gene, CDR1 is MNHEY and CDR2 is SMNVEV (reference sequence). In nucleotides, the CDR3 is TGTGCCAGCAGTTCCCACAGGGGAGGTCTTGGCTACACCTTC. This gives the protein CASSSHRGGLGYTF.

This clone was detected a few times. The chain has TRBV7-2 and TRBJ2-5; weak D call: TRBD1 (5 bases). The germline V and J ends were trimmed by 0 bases and 1 base, with 12 bases remaining between them. The CDR3 has 16 amino acids. Germline loops: CDR1 SGHTA, CDR2 FQGNSA. DNA for the CDR3: TGTGCCAGCAGCTTAGCGTTCCGGCAGGGCCAAGAGACCCAGTACTTC. Its translation is CASSLAFRQGQETQYF.

The rearrangement uses TRBV6-5 and TRBJ1-2; D perhaps matches TRBD1 (5 bases). The germline V gene encodes CDR1 MNHEY and CDR2 SVGAGI. CDR3 length equals 13 residues. With 6 bases removed from V and 6 bases from J, the gap between germline ends came to 14 bases. The CDR3 DNA sequence: TGTGCCAGCAGCCACTGGGGACTCGATGGCTACACCTTC. This encodes CASSHWGLDGYTF.

Only a few counts were recorded for this clone. The chain couples TRBV4-3 to TRBJ2-5; TRBD2 is a possible D gene (5 bases). V was pared by 0 bases and J by 5 bases, with 16 bases between. The CDR3 is 16 residues long. From germline, CDR1 is LGHNA and CDR2 YSLEER. CDR3 loop: CASSQDTGFTQETQYF. The CDR3 coding sequence is TGCGCCAGCAGCCAAGATACGGGGTTTACCCAGGAGACCCAGTACTTC.

The rearrangement links TRBV11-2 to TRBJ2-1; TRBD2 aligns across 11 bases. This CDR3 region has 16 residues. Unmatched junction bases numbered 10, after V lost 5 bases and J lost 7 bases. CDR1 and CDR2 from the germline V gene are SGHAT and FQNNGV. Here the CDR3 DNA reads TGTGCCAGCAGCCTGGGGATAGCGGGGGGGTGGAATGAGCAGTTCTTC. Its translation: CASSLGIAGGWNEQFF.

CDR3 residues: CASSLGGLGNEQYF. CDR3 nucleotide sequence: TGTGCCAGCAGCCTGGGGGGGCTAGGGAACGAGCAGTACTTC. The gene calls are TRBV9 and TRBJ2-5; tentatively, D is TRBD2 (7 bases). Judging by the DNA end, TRBJ2-7 fits better; the J call may be wrong. CDR1 is SGDLS and CDR2 is YYNGEE in the germline V gene. The CDR3 has 14 amino acids.

The rearrangement links TRBV6-1 to TRBJ2-1; 9 bases match TRBD2. CDR1 MNHNS and CDR2 SASEGT come from the germline V gene. J lost 8 bases, V lost 2 bases, and 7 bases had no gene match. The CDR3 totals 15 residues. The CDR3 loop reads CASSELGGLAHEQFF. The CDR3 DNA follows: TGTGCCAGCAGTGAACTTGGGGGACTAGCTCATGAGCAGTTCTTC.

This chain links TRBV25-1 with TRBJ1-2; TRBD1 matches at 7 bases. The CDR3 contains 15 residues. CDR1 MGHDK and CDR2 SYGVNS come from the germline V gene. V gave up 3 bases and J gave up 5 bases; unmatched junction bases: 9. The CDR3 protein is CASSEAGQPFYGYTF. CDR3 bases: TGTGCCAGCAGTGAGGCGGGACAGCCGTTTTATGGCTACACCTTC.

V gene TRBV7-9 combines with J gene TRBJ2-6, with TRBD2 matching 12 bases. Germline lookup yields CDR1 SEHNR and CDR2 FQNEAQ (reference sequence). This CDR3 is built from 19 residues. J was trimmed by 3 bases and V by 1 base; bases with no gene match: 7. Here the CDR3 reads CASSLVRLAGVGGANVLTF. CDR3 DNA sequence: TGTGCCAGCAGCTTAGTGAGACTAGCGGGAGTTGGTGGGGCCAACGTCCTGACTTTC.

The rearrangement joins TRBV4-2 to TRBJ1-3; 8 bases align to TRBD1. Germline V lookup: CDR1 LGHNA, CDR2 YNFKEQ. The CDR3 totals 17 residues. The V and J ends lost 0 bases and 1 base, in that order; junction bases with no gene match: 5. The CDR3 protein is CASSQEDRVYSGNTIYF. CDR3 nucleotides: TGTGCCAGCAGCCAAGAGGACAGGGTTTATTCTGGAAACACCATATATTTT.

The genes are TRBV7-9 and TRBJ2-7; D may be TRBD2 (6 bases). V lost 8 bases and J 0 bases, leaving 11 bases between the germline ends. The germline V gene has CDR1 SEHNR and CDR2 FQNEAQ (reference sequence). This CDR3 region has 13 residues. The CDR3 region is CASWAGGSYEQYF. The CDR3 DNA reads as TGTGCCAGCTGGGCCGGGGGCTCCTACGAGCAGTACTTC.

This clone came up a few times. The genes are TRBV27 and TRBJ1-2; a possible D gene is TRBD1 (6 bases). There are 14 residues in the CDR3. Germline V gene lookup returns CDR1 MNHEY and CDR2 SMNVEV (reference sequence). V was clipped by 8 bases and J by 0 bases, with 13 bases between them. CDR3 loop: CASGLQGANYGYTF. CDR3 bases: TGTGCCAGCGGGCTACAGGGAGCTAACTATGGCTACACCTTC.

The rearrangement links TRBV7-8 to TRBJ1-2, with 7 bases identical to TRBD1. Germline V gene sequence: CDR1 SGHVS, CDR2 FQNEAQ. With 0 bases clipped from V and 2 bases from J, the junction kept 3 bases outside the gene matches. The CDR3 has 15 amino acids. The CDR3 DNA follows: TGTGCCAGCAGCTTAGCGCAGGGGGGCAACTATGGCTACACCTTC. This gives the protein CASSLAQGGNYGYTF.

The rearrangement joins TRBV9 to TRBJ1-1; D uncertain. CDR1 and CDR2 from the germline V gene are SGDLS and YYNGEE. Trimming stripped 4 bases from V and 1 base from J, with 11 bases between. The CDR3 is 14 residues long. The CDR3 nucleotides are TGTGCCAGCAGCCCACAGTCCCGGAACACTGAAGCTTTCTTT. It specifies CASSPQSRNTEAFF. Supplemented by reference TRBV9 and TRBJ1-1, the full variable domain reads DSGVTQTPKHLITATGQRVTLRCSPRSGDLSVYWYQQSLDQGLQFLIQYYNGEERAKGNILERFSAQQFPDLHSELNLSSLELGDSALYFCASSPQSRNTEAFFGQGTRLTVV.

This clone has a handful of counts. This chain joins TRBV11-2 and TRBJ2-5; D gene uncertain. The CDR3 sequence is 12 residues long. V was clipped by 1 base and J by 3 bases, with 3 bases between them. Looked up from germline, CDR1 is SGHAT and CDR2 is FQNNGV. Here the CDR3 DNA reads TGTGCCAGCAGCTTAGGAGAAGAGACCCAGTACTTC. It yields the protein CASSLGEETQYF.

This chain uses TRBV30 with TRBJ2-7, with D possibly being TRBD1 (6 bases). The length of the CDR3 is 14 residues. CDR1 is GTSNPN and CDR2 is SVGIG in the germline V gene (reference sequence). V gave up 0 bases and J gave up 5 bases, with 14 bases separating them. CDR3 region: CAWSVGGAIDEQYF. The CDR3 bases are TGTGCCTGGAGTGTAGGGGGAGCTATCGACGAGCAGTACTTC.

The J gene is TRBJ2-1, the V gene TRBV9; 7 bases fit TRBD2. The germline V gene encodes CDR1 SGDLS and CDR2 YYNGEE. The ends lost 3 bases at V and 3 bases at J; junction bases unmatched: 3. This CDR3 has 14 residues. CDR3 nucleotides: TGTGCCAGCAGCGGAGCGGGGCTCTACAATGAGCAGTTCTTC. It yields the protein CASSGAGLYNEQFF.

J is TRBJ2-5 and V is TRBV5-1; tentative D call: TRBD2 (5 bases). Trimming removed 3 bases at V and 3 bases at J, with 21 bases between. This CDR3 spans 17 amino acids. CDR1 SGHRS and CDR2 YFSETQ come from the germline V gene. CDR3 coding DNA: TGCGCCAGCAGCTACCAAGGACTGTTAAGCGCCAAAGAGACCCAGTACTTC. This gives the protein CASSYQGLLSAKETQYF.

The rearrangement uses TRBV6-6 and TRBJ2-7; D ambiguous. Trimming pared 8 bases from V and 0 bases from J, leaving 8 bases between. Germline values: CDR1 MNHNY, CDR2 SVGAGI (reference sequence). The length of the CDR3 is 12 residues. CDR3 residues: CASRRNSYEQYF. The CDR3 DNA reads as TGTGCCAGCCGGAGAAACTCCTACGAGCAGTACTTC.

The chain uses TRBV5-4 and TRBJ2-5, with 8 bases lining up with TRBD2. The CDR3 extends over 13 amino acids. Germline V gives CDR1 SGHNT, CDR2 YYREEE (reference sequence). Trimming took 1 base from V and 12 from J; bases not matched to a gene: 8. This chain's CDR3 is CASSLQRGREEYF. Here the CDR3 DNA reads TGTGCCAGCAGCTTGCAGCGGGGGCGCGAAGAGTACTTC. Based on the CDR3 plus reference TRBV5-4 and TRBJ2-5, the full variable domain is ETGVTQSPTHLIKTRGQQVTLRCSSQSGHNTVSWYQQALGQGPQFIFQYYREEENGRGNFPPRFSGLQFPNYSSELNVNALELDDSALYLCASSLQRGREEYFGPGTRLLVL.

This sequence joins TRBV5-1 and TRBJ2-1; 7 bases agree with TRBD2. The length of the CDR3 is 16 residues. Germline CDR1 is SGHRS and CDR2 is YFSETQ. Germline trimming cut 4 bases from V and 7 bases from J; bases unmatched to any gene: 14. The CDR3 DNA sequence: TGCGCCAGCAGCCCCAGTAGCGGGTATCCCTGGAATGAGCAGTTCTTC. Translated, it gives CASSPSSGYPWNEQFF.

V gene TRBV7-9 combines with J gene TRBJ1-4; D is uncertain. This CDR3 comprises 14 residues. V was cut by 3 bases and J by 7 bases, with 12 bases left in between. In germline, CDR1 is SEHNR, CDR2 FQNEAQ (reference sequence). The CDR3: CASSFSEVSEKLFF. The CDR3 nucleotides read TGTGCCAGCAGCTTCAGTGAGGTTTCTGAAAAACTGTTTTTT.